This T cell receptor beta chain was profiled in a study of identical twins. Study outcomes and limitations: For cord blood, abundant beta clonotypes had fewer insertions, unlike memory repertoires, which showed none.

MiXCR, run by TCRdb on the 5' RACE reads, gives a single entry per CDR3 protein. The sample holds over 550,000 distinct CDR3 sequences, about 7% seen once. Comment on this clonotype: Its antigen is currently unknown.

The sample was also reused in another study, on yellow fever vaccine responses in identical twins.

The sample comprised PBMCs. The clonotype originates from a woman aged 18-29 years in good health.

The CDR3 DNA reads TGTGCCAGCAGTTGGAGGGGACTAGCGGGGGCGAACACCGGGGAGCTGTTTTTT. It codes for CASSWRGLAGANTGELFF. This chain uses TRBV27 with TRBJ2-2; TRBD2 matches 14 bases. Trimming cost V 4 bases and J 0 bases; bases outside gene matches: 4. Germline values: CDR1 MNHEY, CDR2 SMNVEV (reference sequence). This CDR3 is 18 amino acids long.